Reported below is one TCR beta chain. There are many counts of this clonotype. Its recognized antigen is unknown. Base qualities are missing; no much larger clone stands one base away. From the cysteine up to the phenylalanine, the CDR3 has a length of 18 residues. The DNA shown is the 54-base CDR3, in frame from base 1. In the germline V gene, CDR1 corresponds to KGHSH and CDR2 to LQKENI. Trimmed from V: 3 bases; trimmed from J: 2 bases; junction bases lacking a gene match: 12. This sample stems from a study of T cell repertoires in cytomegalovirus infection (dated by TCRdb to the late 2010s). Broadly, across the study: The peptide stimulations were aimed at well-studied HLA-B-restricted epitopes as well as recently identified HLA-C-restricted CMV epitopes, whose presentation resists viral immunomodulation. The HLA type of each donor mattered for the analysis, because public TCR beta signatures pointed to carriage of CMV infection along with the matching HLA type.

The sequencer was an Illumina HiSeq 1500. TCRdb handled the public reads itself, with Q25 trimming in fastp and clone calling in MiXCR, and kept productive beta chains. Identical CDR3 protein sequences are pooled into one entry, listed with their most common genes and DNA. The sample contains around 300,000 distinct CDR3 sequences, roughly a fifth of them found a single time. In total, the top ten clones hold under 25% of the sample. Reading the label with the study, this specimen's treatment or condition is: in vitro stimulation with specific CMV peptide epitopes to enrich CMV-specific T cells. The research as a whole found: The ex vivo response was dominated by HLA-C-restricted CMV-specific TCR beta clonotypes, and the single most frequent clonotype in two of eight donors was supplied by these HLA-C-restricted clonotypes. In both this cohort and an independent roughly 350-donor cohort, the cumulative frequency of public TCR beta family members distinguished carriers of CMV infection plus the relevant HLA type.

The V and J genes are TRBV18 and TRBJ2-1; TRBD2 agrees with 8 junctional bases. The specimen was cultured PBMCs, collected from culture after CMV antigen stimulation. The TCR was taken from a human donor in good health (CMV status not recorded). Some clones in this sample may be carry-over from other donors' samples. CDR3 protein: CASSPAAGVPHAYNEQFF. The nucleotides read TGTGCCAGCTCACCTGCAGCGGGAGTACCTCATGCCTACAATGAGCAGTTCTTC.